This TCR beta chain came from a study of chemoradiotherapy in HPV16-positive cancers. Findings of the study overall: During treatment, candidate HPV-specific clones and E7-related motifs expanded in tumor. Better recurrence-free survival went with HPV-responsive T-cell expansion in HPV16-positive patients. The functional HPV-specific definition rests on just two HPV16-positive patients.

A remark on this clone: Its antigen is unidentified.

Germline V gives CDR1 MNHNS, CDR2 SASEGT. The CDR3 has 16 amino acids. Losses at the gene ends were 3 bases for V and 1 base for J; bases not matched to a gene: 0. Repertoires were generated with immunoSEQ multiplex PCR, while TCRdb's copy carries only in-frame clones and drops some. This sample has roughly 19,000 clones, with over 75% found just once. The TCR originated in a human donor with HPV-associated anogenital cancer. The chain uses TRBV6-1 and TRBJ2-2, with 12 bases aligning to TRBD2. Here the sequenced sample was blood, taken from a patient who underwent chemoradiotherapy. CDR3 sequence reads: CASSEGLAGNTGELFF. CDR3 DNA: TGTGCCAGCAGTGAGGGACTAGCGGGGAACACCGGGGAGCTGTTTTTT.